The clone carrying this TCR beta chain was seen many times. RNA transcripts yielded amplified TCR beta CDR3 regions. The first-round RT-PCR employed HTBI primers together with the Qiagen OneStep RT-PCR kit. A multiplex PCR was then performed as the second round. TCRdb reprocessed the multiplex PCR reads with MiXCR, giving one entry per CDR3 protein. The sample lists about 620,000 distinct CDR3 sequences; roughly 20% were seen once. The data derive from a study of Graves' ophthalmopathy and Graves' hyperthyroidism. About the research overall: Researchers obtained peripheral blood at initial diagnosis, before any treatment had begun.

The authors used Ficoll-Paque density gradient centrifugation to separate PBMCs. The input was around 9 ml of fresh peripheral blood. Germline V CDR1 and CDR2: SNHLY, FYNNEI. The germline V and J ends were trimmed by 7 bases and 0 bases, with 10 bases remaining between them. The CDR3 is made up of 14 amino acids. The rearrangement uses TRBV2 and TRBJ2-4; D perhaps matches TRBD1 (5 bases). The source of this sequence is a woman aged 18 to 35 with stable Graves' hyperthyroidism. Some clones in this sample may be carry-over from other donors' samples. Sample: peripheral blood. CDR3 sequence (DNA): TGTGCCAGCAATGACGACAGAGCCAAAAACATTCAGTACTTC. The encoded protein is CASNDDRAKNIQYF.